These 27 T cell receptor beta chains originate from one sample sequenced in a study of post-analysis software for immune sequencing data. General observations from the study: A few TRBV segments appeared more often in patients than in controls, and TRBV5-6, TRBV5-1 and TRBV20-1 were among these.

Tagging with unique molecular identifiers was a feature of the TCR beta cDNA libraries. TCRdb used MiXCR to reprocess the PCR reads, holding one entry per CDR3 protein. Of about 820,000 distinct CDR3 sequences listed, roughly 58% are singletons. The antigens for these receptors are not known. The sequenced sample was blood. The receptor set was obtained from a girl aged 10-17 years with multiple sclerosis.

The chain couples TRBV10-3 to TRBJ2-5; 9 positions agree with TRBD1. The ends lost 2 bases at V and 5 bases at J; junction bases unmatched: 9. This CDR3 comprises 16 residues. Germline CDR1 ENHRY, CDR2 SYGVKD. The CDR3 reads CAISEPDRGAEETQYF. CDR3 in DNA: TGTGCCATCAGTGAGCCCGACAGGGGGGCGGAGGAGACCCAGTACTTC.

The table lists this clonotype with a few counts. The rearrangement links TRBV7-6 to TRBJ2-1, with unresolved D. Per the germline V gene, CDR1 is SGHVS and CDR2 is FNYEAQ. CDR3 length: 12 residues. With 4 bases removed from V and 10 bases from J, the gap between germline ends came to 11 bases. CDR3 sequence (DNA): TGTGCCAGCAGCTCTGACGTAGGCGAGCAGTTCTTC. As protein: CASSSDVGEQFF.

The gene calls are TRBV15 and TRBJ1-4; the D is unclear. From germline, CDR1 is LNHNV and CDR2 YYDKDF (reference sequence). The V and J ends lost 5 bases and 7 bases respectively, with 23 bases between them. The CDR3 consists of 17 residues. CDR3 DNA sequence: TGTGCCACCAGCCAGACCACGGGGAGACCTTTTGGTGAAAAACTGTTTTTT. Translating it yields CATSQTTGRPFGEKLFF. Complete variable domain (other parts from reference TRBV15 and TRBJ1-4): DAMVIQNPRYQVTQFGKPVTLSCSQTLNHNVMYWYQQKSSQAPKLLFHYYDKDFNNEADTPDNFQSRRPNTSFCFLDIRSPGLGDTAMYLCATSQTTGRPFGEKLFFGSGTQLSVL.

This rearrangement joins TRBV5-1 to TRBJ2-4; TRBD2 matches 7 bases. The V segment lost 4 bases and the J segment 8 bases; nucleotides outside the gene matches: 9. Germline V gene lookup returns CDR1 SGHRS and CDR2 YFSETQ. The CDR3 has 14 amino acids. The chain's CDR3 is CASSDGGSSDIQYF. CDR3 bases: TGCGCCAGCAGCGACGGCGGGAGTAGCGACATTCAGTACTTC.

The chain is built from TRBV10-3 and TRBJ1-2; perhaps TRBD1 as D (6 bases). The V gene lost 10 bases and the J gene lost 8 bases, with 23 bases spanning the gap. This CDR3 has 14 amino acids. The germline V gene encodes CDR1 ENHRY and CDR2 SYGVKD. DNA for the CDR3: TGTGCCACCGCAACCCATCAGGGGTCCAGGGGCTACACCTTC. Translating it yields CATATHQGSRGYTF.

This chain joins TRBV5-1 and TRBJ2-6; D remains unclear. This CDR3 is built from 9 residues. V was cut by 4 bases and J by 13 bases, with 3 bases left in between. CDR1 is SGHRS, CDR2 YFSETQ, per germline. The CDR3 bases are TGCGCCAGCAGCAAAGTCCTGACTTTC. It translates to CASSKVLTF.

This sequence joins TRBV7-9 and TRBJ2-1; D is possibly TRBD2 (6 bases). Germline values: CDR1 SEHNR, CDR2 FQNEAQ (reference sequence). The CDR3 runs to 17 residues. V shed 1 base and J shed 4 bases, with 17 bases lying between them. CDR3 sequence reads: CASSLGLSLGGYNEQFF. CDR3 DNA: TGTGCCAGCAGCTTAGGGCTGTCGTTGGGGGGTTACAATGAGCAGTTCTTC.

The V call is TRBV20-1, the J call TRBJ2-7; 7 bases map to TRBD2. This CDR3 has 13 residues. V was clipped by 6 bases and J by 3 bases; unmatched bases: 8. CDR1 and CDR2 (germline): DFQATT, SNEGSKA (reference sequence). DNA for the CDR3: TGCAGTGCCCCTAGCGGAGCCAACTACGAGCAGTACTTC. It translates to CSAPSGANYEQYF.

This rearrangement joins TRBV27 to TRBJ1-2; 8 nucleotides align to TRBD1. The CDR3 extends over 13 amino acids. Looked up from germline, CDR1 is MNHEY and CDR2 is SMNVEV (reference sequence). V gave up 5 bases and J gave up 4 bases; unmatched junction bases: 3. The CDR3 sequence is CASSHGTGYGYTF. The CDR3 DNA follows: TGTGCCAGCAGTCATGGGACAGGCTATGGCTACACCTTC.

The chain has TRBV5-1 and TRBJ2-1, with 7 bases that match TRBD1. This CDR3 region has 14 residues. V lost 4 bases to trimming and J lost 7 bases; unmatched junction nucleotides: 8. The germline V gene has CDR1 SGHRS and CDR2 YFSETQ. Here the CDR3 reads CASSQQGSGNEQFF. As DNA, the CDR3 is TGCGCCAGCAGCCAACAGGGGTCCGGGAATGAGCAGTTCTTC.

In DNA form, the CDR3 reads TGCAGTGCCAGCATATCCGGGACAGGCTCGGGATACGAGCAGTACTTC. This gives the protein CSASISGTGSGYEQYF. The chain employs TRBV20-1 and TRBJ2-5; 8 bases line up with TRBD1. The DNA end is more similar to TRBJ2-7, so the J call may be wrong. This CDR3 has 16 residues. Looked up from germline, CDR1 is DFQATT and CDR2 is SNEGSKA (reference sequence).

The chain has TRBV15 and TRBJ2-7, with D perhaps being TRBD1 or TRBD2 (5 bases each). V lost 8 bases to trimming and J lost 3 bases, with 11 bases between them. This CDR3 is built from 12 residues. The germline CDR1 and CDR2 sequences are LNHNV and YYDKDF (reference sequence). CDR3 loop: CATGDARYEQYF. Written as DNA, the CDR3 is TGTGCCACCGGGGACGCCCGCTACGAGCAGTACTTC.

As regards this clonotype: The germline gene is not matched at one end of the junction; a read error may be the cause. The rearrangement uses TRBV20-1 and TRBJ2-7; TRBD1 is a possible D gene (6 bases). The CDR3 spans 13 residues. Germline V CDR1 and CDR2: DFQATT, SNEGSKA (reference sequence). The DNA for the CDR3 is TGCAGCGCTAGGGTCCCAGGGGACCGCGAGCAGTACTTC. It is translated as CSARVPGDREQYF.

In its sample, this clonotype was seen a few times. The CDR3 DNA reads as TGCAGTGTGCAACGGGGGGGCGATAACAATGAGCAGTTCTTC. This codes for CSVQRGGDNNEQFF. This sequence joins TRBV20-1 and TRBJ2-1, with 8 bases lining up with TRBD2. The CDR3 totals 14 residues. The junction had 10 bases not matched to a gene; V was cut back by 7 bases and J by 5 bases. Germline V gene lookup returns CDR1 DFQATT and CDR2 SNEGSKA (reference sequence).

The J gene is TRBJ1-1, the V gene TRBV19; D is perhaps TRBD1 (5 bases). Germline CDR1 LNHDA, CDR2 SQIVND (reference sequence). Trimming took off 9 bases at V and 2 bases at J, with 13 bases between the two ends. CDR3 length: 13 residues. The CDR3 protein is CASRSQANTEAFF. The CDR3 nucleotides are TGTGCCAGCCGGTCACAGGCTAACACTGAAGCTTTCTTT.

This chain links TRBV14 with TRBJ2-7, with a tentative D call TRBD1 (5 bases). The CDR3 is made up of 14 amino acids. Trimming pared 3 bases from V and 6 bases from J, leaving 15 bases between. Germline assignment: CDR1 SGHDN and CDR2 FVKESK. In nucleotides, the CDR3 is TGTGCCAGCAGCCATTTAGGGGATAGGAGCGAGCAGTACTTC. It encodes CASSHLGDRSEQYF.

In this sample, this clonotype turned up a few times. CDR3 in amino acids: CSVGTGEYNEQFF. The CDR3 region has the DNA TGCAGCGTAGGGACAGGAGAATACAATGAGCAGTTCTTC. The rearrangement joins TRBV29-1 to TRBJ2-1; the match to TRBD1 covers 8 bases. Germline V gene sequence: CDR1 SQVTM, CDR2 ANQGSEA. V dropped 6 bases and J dropped 4; count of bases not matched to a gene: 5. The CDR3 loop spans 13 amino acids.

The J gene is TRBJ1-2, the V gene TRBV6-6; 9 nucleotides align to TRBD1. CDR1 is MNHNY and CDR2 is SVGAGI in the germline V gene (reference sequence). J gave up 8 bases and V 6 bases, and 16 bases lay outside the gene matches. The CDR3 contains 16 residues. In DNA form, the CDR3 reads TGTGCCAGCAGGAGGAGCGCGGACAGGGGATCCGGGGGCTACACCTTC. It yields the protein CASRRSADRGSGGYTF.

This clonotype showed up just a few times. The chain is built from TRBV7-9 and TRBJ2-1, with 8 bases fitting TRBD1. The CDR3 runs to 14 residues. Germline V gene lookup returns CDR1 SEHNR and CDR2 FQNEAQ (reference sequence). The V gene end was trimmed by 5 bases and the J gene end by 7 bases; junction bases not matched to a gene: 7. CDR3 loop: CASSVDRGRNEQFF. The CDR3 DNA is TGTGCCAGCAGCGTTGACAGGGGCAGGAATGAGCAGTTCTTC.

The chain carries TRBV12-5 and TRBJ2-1; D ambiguous. The V and J ends lost 0 bases and 5 bases respectively, with 8 bases between them. CDR3 length: 14 residues. Germline-derived CDR1 and CDR2 are LGHNT and FRNRAP. CDR3 sequence: CASGLVPSDNEQFF. The CDR3 nucleotides are TGTGCTAGTGGTTTGGTTCCGTCGGACAATGAGCAGTTCTTC. The whole variable domain, filled in from reference TRBV12-5 and TRBJ2-1, reads DARVTQTPRHKVTEMGQEVTMRCQPILGHNTVFWYRQTMMQGLELLAYFRNRAPLDDSGMPKDRFSAEMPDATLATLKIQPSEPRDSAVYFCASGLVPSDNEQFFGPGTRLTVL.

CDR3 sequence reads: CASTRDSRNYGYTF. CDR3 bases: TGCGCCAGCACCAGGGACTCCCGGAACTATGGCTACACCTTC. The V call is TRBV5-1, the J call TRBJ1-2, with D maybe TRBD1 (5 bases). This CDR3 has 14 residues. Germline V gene lookup returns CDR1 SGHRS and CDR2 YFSETQ. V shed 6 bases and J shed 2 bases, with 14 bases lying between them.

The count of this clonotype is one. V gene TRBV11-2 combines with J gene TRBJ1-2, with 7 bases that match TRBD1. This CDR3 has 17 residues. Germline V CDR1 and CDR2: SGHAT, FQNNGV. Losses at the gene ends were 2 bases for V and 6 bases for J; bases not matched to a gene: 15. In DNA form, the CDR3 reads TGTGCCAGCAGCTTACTCTCCAGGGGGAACAGTAGAGATGGCTACACCTTC. This gives the protein CASSLLSRGNSRDGYTF. The full variable domain, completed using reference TRBV11-2 and TRBJ1-2, is EAGVAQSPRYKIIEKRQSVAFWCNPISGHATLYWYQQILGQGPKLLIQFQNNGVVDDSQLPKDRFSAERLKGVDSTLKIQPAKLEDSAVYLCASSLLSRGNSRDGYTFGSGTRLTVV.

The V and J genes are TRBV6-5 and TRBJ2-3; unclear D gene. The CDR3 is 13 amino acids. V lost 2 bases and J 5 bases, leaving 8 bases between the germline ends. Germline V gives CDR1 MNHEY, CDR2 SVGAGI. The CDR3 is CASSYDIRDTQYF. DNA for the CDR3: TGTGCCAGCAGTTACGACATCCGAGATACGCAGTATTTT.

Concerning this clonotype: Germline and junction disagree at one end, which may indicate a read error. The chain uses TRBV29-1 and TRBJ1-4; tentative D call: TRBD1 (6 bases). The CDR3 has 15 residues. In germline, CDR1 is SQVTM, CDR2 ANQGSEA. This CDR3 reads CSAPGQGGINEKLFF. The CDR3 nucleotides are TGTAGCGCCCCTGGCCAAGGGGGAATAAATGAAAAACTGTTTTTT.

This chain connects TRBV15 to TRBJ2-5; tentative D call: TRBD2 (6 bases). There are 15 residues in the CDR3. Germline values: CDR1 LNHNV, CDR2 YYDKDF (reference sequence). V was clipped by 0 bases and J by 2 bases, with 10 bases between them. CDR3 sequence reads: CATSREGGKQETQYF. As DNA, the CDR3 is TGTGCCACCAGCAGAGAGGGCGGGAAACAAGAGACCCAGTACTTC.

V is TRBV12-3 or TRBV12-4 and J is TRBJ1-1, with D uncertain. This CDR3 comprises 14 residues. Trimming stripped 5 bases from V and 5 bases from J, with 15 bases between. CDR3 DNA: TGTGCCAGCAGTCCGTTGGCCAAGGGAACTGAAGCTTTCTTT. Amino acid sequence: CASSPLAKGTEAFF.

The chain recombines TRBV11-1 with TRBJ2-3; 8 nucleotides match TRBD2. V was clipped by 7 bases and J by 1 base; unmatched bases: 25. CDR3 size: 21 residues. CDR1 is SGHAT, CDR2 FQDESV, per germline (reference sequence). This chain's CDR3 is CASIPPLSLAASTIRTDTQYF. The CDR3 DNA sequence: TGTGCCAGCATTCCGCCTCTTTCACTAGCGGCCTCAACTATTCGCACAGATACGCAGTATTTT.